The 16 T cell receptor beta chains below were found in one sample sequenced in a study of T cells in localized non-small cell lung cancer. Here immunoSEQ multiplex PCR was the method, and the copy in TCRdb shows in-frame clones only, minus some. This table has approximately 31,000 clones, roughly nine tenths appearing once. The input for sequencing was peripheral blood, taken before any cancer treatment. These receptors came from a female donor at least 60 years old with stage I lung adenocarcinoma.

This chain joins TRBV6-1 and TRBJ1-1, with D uncertain. Germline CDR1 MNHNS, CDR2 SASEGT. Trimming pared 1 base from V and 10 bases from J, leaving 19 bases between. The CDR3 contains 15 residues. CDR3 nucleotides: TGTGCCAGCAGTGAAGTTCGTGGGCGGGAGGGAAGAGCTTTCTTT. Translating it yields CASSEVRGREGRAFF.

The CDR3 spells CASSSQGNLPREQYF. CDR3 nucleotides: TGTGCCAGCAGCTCCCAGGGGAATCTTCCTAGGGAGCAGTACTTC. V is TRBV7-2 and J is TRBJ2-7; weak D call: TRBD1 (6 bases). CDR3 length: 15 residues. Germline-derived CDR1 and CDR2 are SGHTA and FQGNSA. With 4 bases removed from V and 7 bases from J, the gap between germline ends came to 20 bases.

The V call is TRBV19, the J call TRBJ1-1, with 7 bases fitting TRBD1. From germline, CDR1 is LNHDA and CDR2 SQIVND (reference sequence). This CDR3 has 14 residues. Trimming cost V 6 bases and J 3 bases; bases outside gene matches: 7. The CDR3 DNA reads TGTGCCAGTAGCCGAGTTCAGGGGGACACTGAAGCTTTCTTT. Its translation is CASSRVQGDTEAFF.

This chain uses TRBV5-4 with TRBJ1-1; D unresolved. The CDR3 is 15 amino acids. CDR1 and CDR2 from the germline V gene are SGHNT and YYREEE (reference sequence). Trimming stripped 0 bases from V and 2 bases from J, with 11 bases between. This CDR3 reads CASSLVSSGNTEAFF. The CDR3 coding sequence is TGTGCCAGCAGCTTGGTATCTTCGGGTAACACTGAAGCTTTCTTT.

The chain has TRBV6-8 and TRBJ1-1; D is undetermined. This CDR3 region has 11 residues. Trimming removed 3 bases from V and 9 bases from J, with 8 bases in between. Germline assignment: CDR1 MNHGY and CDR2 SAAAGT. CDR3 loop: CASSYQNQAFF. The CDR3 bases are TGTGCCAGCAGTTATCAAAACCAAGCTTTCTTT.

This rearrangement joins TRBV5-5 to TRBJ2-1, with 10 positions matching TRBD1. Germline V CDR1 and CDR2: SGHKS, YYEKEE (reference sequence). The CDR3 is 15 residues long. V shed 4 bases and J 5 bases; nucleotides not matched to a gene: 6. CDR3 sequence: CASSRQGARDNEQFF. CDR3 DNA: TGTGCCAGCAGCCGACAGGGGGCGAGGGACAATGAGCAGTTCTTC. The variable domain in full, completed from reference TRBV5-5 and TRBJ2-1, reads DAGVTQSPTHLIKTRGQQVTLRCSPISGHKSVSWYQQVLGQGPQFIFQYYEKEERGRGNFPDRFSARQFPNYSSELNVNALLLGDSALYLCASSRQGARDNEQFFGPGTRLTVL.

The chain carries TRBV7-2 and TRBJ2-2; 10 bases fit TRBD2. V trimming: 3 bases; J trimming: 5 bases; junction bases outside the gene matches: 6. Per germline, CDR1 SGHTA and CDR2 FQGNSA. This CDR3 spans 16 amino acids. CDR3: CASSLLGLASTGELFF. The CDR3 nucleotides read TGTGCCAGCAGCTTGCTGGGACTAGCGTCTACCGGGGAGCTGTTTTTT.

This clone appeared a few times. The genes are TRBV11-2 and TRBJ2-3; D might be TRBD2 (6 bases). CDR1 is SGHAT and CDR2 is FQNNGV in the germline V gene. CDR3 length equals 15 residues. Trimming removed 1 base at V and 8 bases at J, with 16 bases between. For the CDR3, the DNA is TGTGCCAGCAGCTTAGTTAATCCTAGCGCGACTACGCAGTATTTT. Amino acids: CASSLVNPSATTQYF.

CDR3 region: CASQAGTSGSYEQYF. The CDR3 coding sequence is TGTGCCAGTCAAGCCGGGACTAGCGGTTCCTACGAGCAGTACTTC. The V gene is TRBV19, the J gene TRBJ2-7, with TRBD2 identical over 11 bases. The CDR3 runs 15 residues. V was clipped by 8 bases and J by 1 base; unmatched bases: 7. Germline V gene sequence: CDR1 LNHDA, CDR2 SQIVND (reference sequence).

The J gene is TRBJ1-1, the V gene TRBV11-2, with TRBD1 matching 9 bases. Looked up from germline, CDR1 is SGHAT and CDR2 is FQNNGV. The trim removed 5 bases at V and 4 bases at J, leaving 5 bases unmatched. There are 14 residues in the CDR3. The CDR3 sequence is CASSDRDRVTEAFF. Here the CDR3 DNA reads TGTGCCAGCAGCGACCGGGACAGGGTCACTGAAGCTTTCTTT. The full variable domain, in which reference TRBV11-2 and TRBJ1-1 provide the parts outside the CDR3, is EAGVAQSPRYKIIEKRQSVAFWCNPISGHATLYWYQQILGQGPKLLIQFQNNGVVDDSQLPKDRFSAERLKGVDSTLKIQPAKLEDSAVYLCASSDRDRVTEAFFGQGTRLTVV.

The genes are TRBV4-3 and TRBJ1-1; maybe TRBD1 (6 bases). The germline V gene encodes CDR1 LGHNA and CDR2 YSLEER. V lost 4 bases and J lost 3, with 9 bases in between. The CDR3 runs 13 residues. The CDR3 loop reads CASSLGTYTEAFF. As DNA, the CDR3 is TGCGCCAGCAGCCTTGGGACATACACTGAAGCTTTCTTT.

This clone has a single count. The gene calls are TRBV27 and TRBJ2-1; D remains unclear. This CDR3 spans 14 amino acids. In germline, CDR1 is MNHEY, CDR2 SMNVEV (reference sequence). Trimming pared 4 bases from V and 0 bases from J, leaving 7 bases between. The CDR3 here is CASSSGSSYNEQFF. The CDR3 DNA reads as TGTGCCAGCAGTTCAGGTAGCTCCTACAATGAGCAGTTCTTC.

The chain couples TRBV30 to TRBJ2-1, with TRBD1 matching 9 bases. The J segment lost 10 bases and the V segment lost 1 base, leaving 8 bases of the junction unmatched. The CDR3 is 14 amino acids. Germline CDR1 reads GTSNPN; CDR2 reads SVGIG (reference sequence). Here the CDR3 reads CAWSGYGTGNEQFF. The CDR3 region has the DNA TGTGCCTGGAGTGGATATGGGACAGGGAACGAGCAGTTCTTC.

This sequence joins TRBV29-1 and TRBJ2-7; the D gene is possibly TRBD1 (5 bases). Per germline, CDR1 SQVTM and CDR2 ANQGSEA. Trimming shortened V by 4 bases and J by 3 bases, and 13 bases separated the two germline ends. CDR3 length equals 13 residues. CDR3 region: CSVGGNLDYEQYF. DNA for the CDR3: TGCAGCGTTGGGGGCAACCTCGACTACGAGCAGTACTTC.

This clone was picked up a small number of times. The chain recombines TRBV5-6 with TRBJ1-1; 7 bases are a match to TRBD1. CDR3 length: 14 residues. V shed 4 bases and J 2 bases; nucleotides not matched to a gene: 5. Germline CDR1 is SGHDT and CDR2 is YYEEEE. This chain's CDR3 is CASSPQGINTEAFF. CDR3 in DNA: TGTGCCAGCAGCCCACAGGGGATAAACACTGAAGCTTTCTTT.

The rearrangement joins TRBV6-6 to TRBJ1-1; D remains ambiguous. Germline-derived CDR1 and CDR2 are MNHNY and SVGAGI (reference sequence). Trimming took off 0 bases at V and 2 bases at J, with 7 bases between the two ends. The CDR3 is 14 amino acids. The CDR3 DNA sequence: TGTGCCAGCAGTTACTCCCAGGCCAACACTGAAGCTTTCTTT. It encodes CASSYSQANTEAFF.